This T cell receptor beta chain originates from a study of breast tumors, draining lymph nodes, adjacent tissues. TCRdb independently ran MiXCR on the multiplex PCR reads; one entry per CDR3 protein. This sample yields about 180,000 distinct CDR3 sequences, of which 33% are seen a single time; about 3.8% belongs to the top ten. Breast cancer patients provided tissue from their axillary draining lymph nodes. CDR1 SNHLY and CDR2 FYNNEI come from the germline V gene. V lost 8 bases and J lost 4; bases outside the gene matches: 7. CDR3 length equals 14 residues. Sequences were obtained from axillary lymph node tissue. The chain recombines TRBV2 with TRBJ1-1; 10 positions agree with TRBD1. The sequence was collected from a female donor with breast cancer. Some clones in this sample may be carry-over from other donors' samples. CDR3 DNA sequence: TGTGCCAGCCCAAGGGACAGGGGAGGCACTGAAGCTTTCTTT. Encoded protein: CASPRDRGGTEAFF.